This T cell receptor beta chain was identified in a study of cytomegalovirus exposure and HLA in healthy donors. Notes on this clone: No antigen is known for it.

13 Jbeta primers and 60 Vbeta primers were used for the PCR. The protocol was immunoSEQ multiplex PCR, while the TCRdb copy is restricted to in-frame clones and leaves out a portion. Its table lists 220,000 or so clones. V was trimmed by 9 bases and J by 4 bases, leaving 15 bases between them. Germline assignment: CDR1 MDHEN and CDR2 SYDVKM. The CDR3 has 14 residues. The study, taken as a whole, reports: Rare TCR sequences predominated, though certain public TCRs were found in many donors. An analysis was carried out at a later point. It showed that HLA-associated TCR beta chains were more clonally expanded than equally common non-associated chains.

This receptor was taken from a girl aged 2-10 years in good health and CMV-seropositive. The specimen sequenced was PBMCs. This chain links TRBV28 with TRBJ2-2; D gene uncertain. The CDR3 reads CASDDTNFTGELFF. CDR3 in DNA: TGTGCCAGTGATGACACGAACTTCACCGGGGAGCTGTTTTTT.